This T cell receptor beta chain stems from a study of control samples from healthy donors and cancer patients. The CDR3 extends over 14 amino acids. The V and J ends lost 4 bases and 1 base respectively, with 9 bases between them. CDR1 is SGHTA and CDR2 is FQGTGA in the germline V gene. Assay: immunoSEQ multiplex PCR; the TCRdb copy retains only in-frame clones and omits some. Here the sample spans approximately 130,000 clones, approximately 87% being singletons. The chain carries TRBV7-3 and TRBJ2-3; D remains ambiguous. The sample taken for sequencing was blood. The TCR comes from a man younger than 40 in good health. CDR3 DNA: TGTGCCAGCAGCTCCGCCACCGGCACAGATACGCAGTATTTT. Translating gives CASSSATGTDTQYF. The full variable domain, with the rest looked up from reference TRBV7-3 and TRBJ2-3, is GAGVSQTPSNKVTEKGKYVELRCDPISGHTALYWYRQSLGQGPEFLIYFQGTGAADDSGLPNDRFFAVRPEGSVSTLKIQRTERGDSAVYLCASSSATGTDTQYFGPGTRLTVL.